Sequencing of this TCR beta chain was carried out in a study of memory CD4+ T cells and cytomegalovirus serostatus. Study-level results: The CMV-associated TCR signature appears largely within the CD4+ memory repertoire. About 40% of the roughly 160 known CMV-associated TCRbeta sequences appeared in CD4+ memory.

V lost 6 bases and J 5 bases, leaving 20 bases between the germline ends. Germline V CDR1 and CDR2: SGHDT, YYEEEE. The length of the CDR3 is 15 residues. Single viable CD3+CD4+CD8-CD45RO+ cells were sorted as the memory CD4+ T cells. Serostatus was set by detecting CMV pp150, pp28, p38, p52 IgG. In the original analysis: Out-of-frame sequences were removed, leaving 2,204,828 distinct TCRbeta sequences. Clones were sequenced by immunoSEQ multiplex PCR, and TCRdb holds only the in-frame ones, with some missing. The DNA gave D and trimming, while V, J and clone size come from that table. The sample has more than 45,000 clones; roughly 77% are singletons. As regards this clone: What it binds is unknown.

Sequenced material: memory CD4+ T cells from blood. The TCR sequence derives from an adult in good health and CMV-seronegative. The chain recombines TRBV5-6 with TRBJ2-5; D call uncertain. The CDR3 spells CASKLGQGNWETQYF. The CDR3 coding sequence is TGTGCCAGCAAGCTGGGCCAAGGGAATTGGGAGACCCAGTACTTC. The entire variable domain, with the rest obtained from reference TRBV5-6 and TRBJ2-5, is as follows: DAGVTQSPTHLIKTRGQQVTLRCSPKSGHDTVSWYQQALGQGPQFIFQYYEEEERQRGNFPDRFSGHQFPNYSSELNVNALLLGDSALYLCASKLGQGNWETQYFGPGTRLLVL.